The clone carrying this T cell receptor (beta chain) was counted ten times or more. The antigen remains unidentified. The data were taken from a study of identical twins. Overall study findings and caveats: Whereas memory repertoires showed no such difference, abundant cord blood beta clonotypes carried fewer insertions.

The cDNA had a unique molecular identifier and a template-switch universal primer site. TCRdb reanalysed the 5' RACE reads using MiXCR and keeps one entry per CDR3 protein. The repertoire includes approximately 680,000 distinct CDR3 sequences, roughly 7.1% of them detected once, and 1.6% sits in the top ten. Germline CDR1 is LGHNT and CDR2 is FRNRAP. V gave up 2 bases and J gave up 5 bases, with 6 bases separating them. This CDR3 comprises 12 residues. Separately, the same data were catalogued under a study of yellow fever vaccine responses in identical twins.

The sequencing sample was made of PBMCs. The rearrangement links TRBV12-5 to TRBJ2-5; D is unresolved. The sequence was collected from a woman aged 18-35 years in good health. The DNA of the CDR3 is TGTGCTAGTGGTTTGCCTTTCGAGACCCAGTACTTC. Its protein product is CASGLPFETQYF.